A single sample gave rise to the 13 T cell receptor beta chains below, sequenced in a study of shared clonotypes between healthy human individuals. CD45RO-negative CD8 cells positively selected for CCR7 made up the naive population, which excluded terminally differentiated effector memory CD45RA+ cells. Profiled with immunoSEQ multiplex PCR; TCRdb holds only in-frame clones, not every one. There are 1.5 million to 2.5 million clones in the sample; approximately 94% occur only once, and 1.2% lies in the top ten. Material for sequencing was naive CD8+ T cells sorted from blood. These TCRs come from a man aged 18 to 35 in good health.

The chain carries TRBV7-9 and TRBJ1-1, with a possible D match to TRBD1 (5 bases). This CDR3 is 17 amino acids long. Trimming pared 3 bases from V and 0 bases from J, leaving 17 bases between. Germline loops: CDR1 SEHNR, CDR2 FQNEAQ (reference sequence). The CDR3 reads CASSFPSGPIMNTEAFF. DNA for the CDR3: TGTGCCAGCAGCTTTCCCTCGGGGCCAATCATGAACACTGAAGCTTTCTTT.

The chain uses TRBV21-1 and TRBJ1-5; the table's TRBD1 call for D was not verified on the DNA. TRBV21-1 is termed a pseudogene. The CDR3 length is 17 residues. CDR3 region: CASSVIGVDYSNQPQHF. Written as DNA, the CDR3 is TGTGCCAGCAGCGTAATAGGGGTTGATTATAGCAATCAGCCCCAGCATTTT.

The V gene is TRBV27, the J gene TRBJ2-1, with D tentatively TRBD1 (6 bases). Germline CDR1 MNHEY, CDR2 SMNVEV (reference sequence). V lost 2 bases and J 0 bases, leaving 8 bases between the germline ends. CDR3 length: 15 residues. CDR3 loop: CASSLRGSSYNEQFF. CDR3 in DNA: TGTGCCAGCAGTTTAAGGGGGAGCTCCTACAATGAGCAGTTCTTC.

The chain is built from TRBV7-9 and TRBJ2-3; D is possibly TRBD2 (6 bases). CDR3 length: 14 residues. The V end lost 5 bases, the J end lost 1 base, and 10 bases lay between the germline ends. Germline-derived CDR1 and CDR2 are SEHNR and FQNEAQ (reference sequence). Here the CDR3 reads CASSGTPRTDTQYF. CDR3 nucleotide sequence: TGTGCCAGCAGCGGGACTCCCCGCACAGATACGCAGTATTTT.

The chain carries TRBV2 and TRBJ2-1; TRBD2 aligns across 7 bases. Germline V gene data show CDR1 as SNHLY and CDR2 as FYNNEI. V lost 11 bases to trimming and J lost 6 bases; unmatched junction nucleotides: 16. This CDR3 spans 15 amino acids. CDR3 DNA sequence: TGTGCCTCCCCTGGGAGCAGCGGGGCTGGCAATGAGCAGTTCTTC. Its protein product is CASPGSSGAGNEQFF. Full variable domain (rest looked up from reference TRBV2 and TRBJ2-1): EPEVTQTPSHQVTQMGQEVILRCVPISNHLYFYWYRQILGQKVEFLVSFYNNEISEKSEIFDDQFSVERPDGSNFTLKIRSTKLEDSAMYFCASPGSSGAGNEQFFGPGTRLTVL.

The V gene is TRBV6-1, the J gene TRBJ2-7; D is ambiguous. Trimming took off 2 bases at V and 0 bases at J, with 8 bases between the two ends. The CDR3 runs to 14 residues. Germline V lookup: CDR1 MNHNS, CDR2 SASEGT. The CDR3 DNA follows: TGTGCCAGCAGTGAATTCGGAGCCTCCTACGAGCAGTACTTC. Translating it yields CASSEFGASYEQYF.

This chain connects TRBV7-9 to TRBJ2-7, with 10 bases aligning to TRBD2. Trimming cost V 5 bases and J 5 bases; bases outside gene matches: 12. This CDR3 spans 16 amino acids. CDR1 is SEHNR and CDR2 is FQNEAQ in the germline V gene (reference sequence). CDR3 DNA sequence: TGTGCCAGCAGCCAAAAGATAGCGGGAGGCGGCAACGAGCAGTACTTC. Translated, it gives CASSQKIAGGGNEQYF.

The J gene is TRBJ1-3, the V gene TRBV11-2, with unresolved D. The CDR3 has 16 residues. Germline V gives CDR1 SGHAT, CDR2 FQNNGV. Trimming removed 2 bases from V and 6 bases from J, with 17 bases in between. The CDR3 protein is CASSLTPRIGINTIYF. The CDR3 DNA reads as TGTGCCAGCAGCTTAACTCCGAGGATTGGGATAAACACCATATATTTT.

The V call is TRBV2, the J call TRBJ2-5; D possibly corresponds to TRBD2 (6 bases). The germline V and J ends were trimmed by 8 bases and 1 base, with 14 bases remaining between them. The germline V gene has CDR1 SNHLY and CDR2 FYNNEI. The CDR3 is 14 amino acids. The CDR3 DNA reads TGTGCCAGCCGCGAGCCGGGACTCCAAGAGACCCAGTACTTC. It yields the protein CASREPGLQETQYF.

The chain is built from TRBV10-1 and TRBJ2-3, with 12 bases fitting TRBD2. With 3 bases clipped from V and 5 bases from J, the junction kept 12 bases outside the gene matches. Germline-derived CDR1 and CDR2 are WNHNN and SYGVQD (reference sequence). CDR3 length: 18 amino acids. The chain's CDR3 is CASSDSGLAGLGGDTQYF. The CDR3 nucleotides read TGCGCCAGCAGTGACTCAGGACTAGCGGGACTAGGGGGAGATACGCAGTATTTT.

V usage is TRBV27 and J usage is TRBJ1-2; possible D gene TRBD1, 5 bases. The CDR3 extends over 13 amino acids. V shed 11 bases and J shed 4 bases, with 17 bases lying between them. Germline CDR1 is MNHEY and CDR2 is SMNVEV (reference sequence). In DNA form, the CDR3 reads TGTGCCGCGAGATCCAGGGAAGGCTATGGCTACACCTTC. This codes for CAARSREGYGYTF.

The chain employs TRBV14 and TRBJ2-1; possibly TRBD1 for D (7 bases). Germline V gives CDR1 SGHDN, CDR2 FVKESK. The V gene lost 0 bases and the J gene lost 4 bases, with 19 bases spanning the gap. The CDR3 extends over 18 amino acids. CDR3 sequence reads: CASSQDALGAGGYNEQFF. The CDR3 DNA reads TGTGCCAGCAGCCAAGATGCCCTCGGGGCAGGGGGGTACAATGAGCAGTTCTTC.

CDR3 residues: CASSLLGLTDTQYF. The CDR3 nucleotides read TGTGCCAGCAGCTTGCTGGGACTCACAGATACGCAGTATTTT. The rearrangement joins TRBV5-4 to TRBJ2-3; TRBD2 might be the D (6 bases). The CDR3 length is 14 residues. The V end was cut by 1 base, the J end by 2 bases, with 8 bases between. Germline values: CDR1 SGHNT, CDR2 YYREEE (reference sequence).